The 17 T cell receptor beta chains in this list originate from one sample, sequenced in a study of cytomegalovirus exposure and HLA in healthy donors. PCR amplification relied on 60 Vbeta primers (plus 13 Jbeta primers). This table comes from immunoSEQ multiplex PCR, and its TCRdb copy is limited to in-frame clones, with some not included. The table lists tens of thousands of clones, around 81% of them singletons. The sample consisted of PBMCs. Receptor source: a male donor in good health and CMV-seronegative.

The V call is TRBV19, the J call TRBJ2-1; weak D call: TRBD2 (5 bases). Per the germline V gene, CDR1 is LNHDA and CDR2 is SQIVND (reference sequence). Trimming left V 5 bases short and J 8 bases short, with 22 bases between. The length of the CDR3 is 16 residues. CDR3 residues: CASSLPSKFPRDEQFF. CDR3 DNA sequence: TGTGCCAGTAGTCTCCCCTCCAAATTCCCGAGGGATGAGCAGTTCTTC.

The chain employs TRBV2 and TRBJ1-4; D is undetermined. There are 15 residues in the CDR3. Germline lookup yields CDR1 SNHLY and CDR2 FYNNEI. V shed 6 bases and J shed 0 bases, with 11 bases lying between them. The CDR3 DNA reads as TGTGCCAGCAGGCCTAACAGAGCAACTAATGAAAAACTGTTTTTT. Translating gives CASRPNRATNEKLFF.

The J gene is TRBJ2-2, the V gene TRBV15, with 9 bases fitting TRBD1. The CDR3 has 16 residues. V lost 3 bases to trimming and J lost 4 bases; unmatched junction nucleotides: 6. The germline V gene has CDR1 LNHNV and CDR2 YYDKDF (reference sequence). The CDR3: CATSSPRDRVTGELFF. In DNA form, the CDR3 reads TGTGCCACCAGCAGCCCCCGGGACAGGGTCACCGGGGAGCTGTTTTTT.

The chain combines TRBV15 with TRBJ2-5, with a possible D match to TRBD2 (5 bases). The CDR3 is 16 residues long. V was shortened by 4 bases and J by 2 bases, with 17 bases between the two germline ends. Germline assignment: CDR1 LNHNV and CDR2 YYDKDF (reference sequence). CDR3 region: CATSISGGLLQETQYF. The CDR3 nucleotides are TGTGCCACCAGCATTTCCGGAGGACTGTTGCAAGAGACCCAGTACTTC.

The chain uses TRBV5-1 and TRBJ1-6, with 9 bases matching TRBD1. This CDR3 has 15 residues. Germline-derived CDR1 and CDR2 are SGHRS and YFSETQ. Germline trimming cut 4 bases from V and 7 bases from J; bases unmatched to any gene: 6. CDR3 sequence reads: CASSMDGTGNSPLHF. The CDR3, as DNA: TGCGCCAGCAGCATGGATGGGACAGGGAATTCACCCCTCCACTTT.

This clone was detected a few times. CDR3 DNA sequence: TGTGCCACCAGCAGAGATCCGGGACAGGGGATCAATGAGCAGTTCTTC. Its protein is CATSRDPGQGINEQFF. This chain links TRBV15 with TRBJ2-1; 10 bases are a match to TRBD1. The CDR3 has 16 amino acids. J gave up 6 bases and V 0 bases, and 5 bases lay outside the gene matches. Germline CDR1 reads LNHNV; CDR2 reads YYDKDF (reference sequence).

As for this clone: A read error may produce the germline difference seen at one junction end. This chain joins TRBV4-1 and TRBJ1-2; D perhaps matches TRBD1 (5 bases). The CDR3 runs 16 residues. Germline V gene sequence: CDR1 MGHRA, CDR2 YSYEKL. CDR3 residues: CASSQVGGAGSKGYPF. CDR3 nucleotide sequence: TGCGCCAGCAGCCAAGTAGGCGGGGCTGGGAGTAAAGGCTACCCCTTC.

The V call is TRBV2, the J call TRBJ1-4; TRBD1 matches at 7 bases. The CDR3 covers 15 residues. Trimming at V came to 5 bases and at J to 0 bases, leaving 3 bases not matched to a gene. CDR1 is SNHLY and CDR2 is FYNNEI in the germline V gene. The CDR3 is CASSPDRATNEKLFF. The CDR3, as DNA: TGTGCCAGCAGTCCAGACAGGGCAACTAATGAAAAACTGTTTTTT.

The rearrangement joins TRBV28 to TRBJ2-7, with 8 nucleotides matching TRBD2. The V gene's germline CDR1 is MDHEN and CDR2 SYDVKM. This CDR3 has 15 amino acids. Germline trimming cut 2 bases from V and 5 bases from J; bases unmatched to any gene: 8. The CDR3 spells CASSLTGGPQDEQYF. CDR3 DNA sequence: TGTGCCAGCAGTTTAACGGGAGGGCCTCAGGACGAGCAGTACTTC.

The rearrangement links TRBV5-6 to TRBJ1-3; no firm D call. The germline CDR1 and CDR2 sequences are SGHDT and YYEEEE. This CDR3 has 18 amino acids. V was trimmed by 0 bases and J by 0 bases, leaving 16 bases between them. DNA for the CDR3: TGTGCCAGCAGCTTGGCCGTCCAGGTCCTGAGCTCTGGAAACACCATATATTTT. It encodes CASSLAVQVLSSGNTIYF.

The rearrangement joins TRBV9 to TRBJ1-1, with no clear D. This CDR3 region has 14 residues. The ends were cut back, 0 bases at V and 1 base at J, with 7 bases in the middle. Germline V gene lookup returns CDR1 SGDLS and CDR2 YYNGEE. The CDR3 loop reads CASSVDSGNTEAFF. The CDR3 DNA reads TGTGCCAGCAGCGTAGATAGTGGGAACACTGAAGCTTTCTTT.

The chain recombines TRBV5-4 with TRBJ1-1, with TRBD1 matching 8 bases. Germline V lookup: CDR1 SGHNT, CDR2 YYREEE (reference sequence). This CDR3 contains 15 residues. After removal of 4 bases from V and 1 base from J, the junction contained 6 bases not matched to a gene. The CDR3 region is CASSAGGAGNTEAFF. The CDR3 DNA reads TGTGCCAGCAGCGCAGGGGGCGCTGGGAACACTGAAGCTTTCTTT.

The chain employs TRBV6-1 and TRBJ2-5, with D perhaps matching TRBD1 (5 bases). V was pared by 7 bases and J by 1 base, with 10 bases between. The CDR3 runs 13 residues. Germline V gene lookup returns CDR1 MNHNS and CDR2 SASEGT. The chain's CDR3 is CASNRMPQETQYF. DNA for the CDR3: TGTGCCAGCAACAGGATGCCCCAAGAGACCCAGTACTTC.

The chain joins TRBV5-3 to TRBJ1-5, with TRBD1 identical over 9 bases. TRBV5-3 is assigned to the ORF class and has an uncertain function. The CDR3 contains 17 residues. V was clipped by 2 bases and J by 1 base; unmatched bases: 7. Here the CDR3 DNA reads TGTGCCAGAAGCTTCGGACAGGGGAAGGTAAGCAATCAGCCCCAGCATTTT. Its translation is CARSFGQGKVSNQPQHF.

The CDR3 is CASSLSLAGRGRTDTQYF. The CDR3 bases are TGCGCCAGCAGCTTATCCCTAGCGGGGAGGGGCCGCACAGATACGCAGTATTTT. The chain links TRBV5-1 to TRBJ2-3, with TRBD2 matching over 9 bases. The V gene's germline CDR1 is SGHRS and CDR2 YFSETQ. After removal of 2 bases from V and 1 base from J, the junction contained 11 bases not matched to a gene. The CDR3 loop spans 18 amino acids. Together with reference TRBV5-1 and TRBJ2-3, the CDR3 gives the full variable domain: KAGVTQTPRYLIKTRGQQVTLSCSPISGHRSVSWYQQTPGQGLQFLFEYFSETQRNKGNFPGRFSGRQFSNSRSEMNVSTLELGDSALYLCASSLSLAGRGRTDTQYFGPGTRLTVL.

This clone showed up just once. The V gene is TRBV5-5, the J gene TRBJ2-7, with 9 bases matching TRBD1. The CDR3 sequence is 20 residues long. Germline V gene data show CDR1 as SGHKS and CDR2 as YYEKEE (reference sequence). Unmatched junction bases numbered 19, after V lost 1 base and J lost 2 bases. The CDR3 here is CASSLSRRTGASKHTYEQYF. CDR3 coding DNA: TGTGCCAGCAGCTTGAGCCGAAGGACAGGGGCCTCGAAGCATACCTACGAGCAGTACTTC.

CDR3 nucleotides: TGCGCCAGCAGCCGAATCATGCGGGCTAGAGGGACAGATACGCAGTATTTT. Amino acids: CASSRIMRARGTDTQYF. This sequence joins TRBV5-1 and TRBJ2-3, with a tentative D call TRBD2 (5 bases). This CDR3 is 17 amino acids long. V was clipped by 4 bases and J by 3 bases, with 21 bases between them. Germline V gives CDR1 SGHRS, CDR2 YFSETQ.